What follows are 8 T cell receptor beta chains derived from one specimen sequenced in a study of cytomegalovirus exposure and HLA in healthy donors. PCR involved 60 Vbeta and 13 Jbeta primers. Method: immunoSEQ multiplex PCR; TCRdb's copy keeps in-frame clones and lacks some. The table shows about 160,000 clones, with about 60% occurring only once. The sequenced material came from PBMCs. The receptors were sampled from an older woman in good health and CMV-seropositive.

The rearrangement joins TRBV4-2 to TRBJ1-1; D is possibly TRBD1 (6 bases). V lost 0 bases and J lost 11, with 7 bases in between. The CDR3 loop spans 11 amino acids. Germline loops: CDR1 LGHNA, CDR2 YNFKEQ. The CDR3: CASSQEGAAFF. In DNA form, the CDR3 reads TGTGCCAGCAGCCAAGAGGGGGCGGCTTTCTTT.

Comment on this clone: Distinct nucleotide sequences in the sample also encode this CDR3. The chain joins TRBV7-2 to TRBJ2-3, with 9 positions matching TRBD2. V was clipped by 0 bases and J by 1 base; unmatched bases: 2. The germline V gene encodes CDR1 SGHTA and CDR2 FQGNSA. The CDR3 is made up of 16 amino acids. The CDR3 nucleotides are TGTGCCAGCAGCTTAGCGTTAGCGGGAGGCACAGATACGCAGTATTTT. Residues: CASSLALAGGTDTQYF.

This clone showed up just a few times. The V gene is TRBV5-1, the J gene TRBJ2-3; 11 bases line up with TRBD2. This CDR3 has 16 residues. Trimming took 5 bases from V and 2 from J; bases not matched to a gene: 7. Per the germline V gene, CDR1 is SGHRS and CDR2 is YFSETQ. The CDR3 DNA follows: TGCGCCAGCAGTCCAGGGACTAGCGGCACCACAGATACGCAGTATTTT. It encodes CASSPGTSGTTDTQYF.

The CDR3 DNA sequence: TGCGCCAGCAGCACCCCGACAGGGACCACAGATACGCAGTATTTT. Translating it yields CASSTPTGTTDTQYF. The chain has TRBV5-1 and TRBJ2-3; 7 nucleotides line up with TRBD1. Germline assignment: CDR1 SGHRS and CDR2 YFSETQ. CDR3 length: 15 residues. With 4 bases clipped from V and 2 bases from J, the junction kept 7 bases outside the gene matches.

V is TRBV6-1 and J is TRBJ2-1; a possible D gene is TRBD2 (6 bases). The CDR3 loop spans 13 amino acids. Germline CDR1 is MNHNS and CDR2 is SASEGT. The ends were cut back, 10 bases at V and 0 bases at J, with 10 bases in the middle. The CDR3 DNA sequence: TGTGCCACCCGGGACTCCTCCTACAATGAGCAGTTCTTC. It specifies CATRDSSYNEQFF.

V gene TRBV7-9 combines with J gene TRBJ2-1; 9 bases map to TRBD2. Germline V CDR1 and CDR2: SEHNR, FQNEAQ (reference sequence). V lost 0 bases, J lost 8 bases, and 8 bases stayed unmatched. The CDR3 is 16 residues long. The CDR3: CASSLALSGRRDEQFF. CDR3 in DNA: TGTGCCAGCAGCTTAGCGCTGAGCGGGAGGAGGGATGAGCAGTTCTTC.

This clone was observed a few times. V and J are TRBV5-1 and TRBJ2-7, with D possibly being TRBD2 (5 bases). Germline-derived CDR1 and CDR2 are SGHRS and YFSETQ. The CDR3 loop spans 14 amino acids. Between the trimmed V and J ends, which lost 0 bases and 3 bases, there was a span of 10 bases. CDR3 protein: CASSLERVSYEQYF. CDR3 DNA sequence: TGCGCCAGCAGCTTGGAGAGGGTAAGCTACGAGCAGTACTTC.

The CDR3 protein is CASRPTSGRGYEQYF. The CDR3 DNA follows: TGTGCCAGCAGGCCTACTAGCGGGAGAGGGTACGAGCAGTACTTC. The chain combines TRBV19 with TRBJ2-7, with 11 bases that match TRBD2. From germline, CDR1 is LNHDA and CDR2 SQIVND (reference sequence). The junction had 11 bases not matched to a gene; V was cut back by 9 bases and J by 4 bases. The CDR3 consists of 15 residues.